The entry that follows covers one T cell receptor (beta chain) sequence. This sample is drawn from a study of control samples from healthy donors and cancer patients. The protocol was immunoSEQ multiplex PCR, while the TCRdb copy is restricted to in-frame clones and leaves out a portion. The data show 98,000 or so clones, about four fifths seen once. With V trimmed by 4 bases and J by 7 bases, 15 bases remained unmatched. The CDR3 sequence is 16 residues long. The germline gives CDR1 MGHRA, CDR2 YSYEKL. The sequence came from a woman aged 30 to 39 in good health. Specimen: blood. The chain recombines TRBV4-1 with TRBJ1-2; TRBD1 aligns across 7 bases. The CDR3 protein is CASSLREGAGLGGYTF. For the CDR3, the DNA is TGCGCCAGCAGCCTAAGGGAGGGGGCGGGTTTAGGTGGCTACACCTTC.